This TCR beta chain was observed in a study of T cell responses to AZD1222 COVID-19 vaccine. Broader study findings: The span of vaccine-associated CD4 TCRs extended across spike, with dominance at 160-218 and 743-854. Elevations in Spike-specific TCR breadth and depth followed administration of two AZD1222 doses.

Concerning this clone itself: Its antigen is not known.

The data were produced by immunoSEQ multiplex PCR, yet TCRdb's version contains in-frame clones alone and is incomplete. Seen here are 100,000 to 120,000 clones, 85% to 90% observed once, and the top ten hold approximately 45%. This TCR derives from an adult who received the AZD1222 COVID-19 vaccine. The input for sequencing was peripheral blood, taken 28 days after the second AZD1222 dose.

CDR3 coding DNA: TGCAGCGTTGAAGTGGACTCAACCTCCTACGAGCAGTACTTC. Amino acids: CSVEVDSTSYEQYF. The chain combines TRBV29-1 with TRBJ2-7, with a tentative D call TRBD2 (5 bases). The ends were cut back, 1 base at V and 0 bases at J, with 10 bases in the middle. Per the germline V gene, CDR1 is SQVTM and CDR2 is ANQGSEA. There are 14 residues in the CDR3.